The rows below give T cell receptor beta chains drawn from one sample of a study of cytomegalovirus exposure and HLA in healthy donors. Using immunoSEQ multiplex PCR, the repertoire was profiled, and TCRdb retains in-frame clones only, with some absent. Of around 220,000 clones listed, roughly 75% were seen once; the top ten hold under 2%. The sequenced material came from PBMCs. The source is a woman aged 25 to 39 in good health and CMV-seronegative. Both conserved end residues are part of each CDR3. A D gene is named only where the DNA matches it firmly. Not all rows give a size; the values are once, few, many and, for expanded clones, a class.

j_call | cdr3_length | clone_size | d_call | v_call | cdr3_aa | cdr3_nt
TRBJ1-1 | 14 | NA | NA | TRBV27 | CASSLNGGATEAFF | TGTGCCAGCAGTTTGAATGGGGGGGCCACTGAAGCTTTCTTT
TRBJ1-1 | 14 | few | NA | TRBV27 | CASSFVGGNTEAFF | TGTGCCAGCAGTTTTGTAGGGGGGAACACTGAAGCTTTCTTT
TRBJ1-1 | 16 | NA | TRBD1 | TRBV5-1 | CASSAPERDRDTEAFF | TGCGCCAGCAGCGCCCCCGAACGGGACAGGGACACTGAAGCTTTCTTT
TRBJ2-3 | 17 | NA | NA | TRBV13 | CASSLAGVHPSTDTQYF | TGTGCCAGCAGCTTAGCGGGGGTACACCCTAGCACAGATACGCAGTATTTT
TRBJ1-2 | 17 | NA | NA | TRBV5-6 | CASSFVTGAGGSYGYTF | TGTGCCAGCAGCTTTGTTACGGGGGCCGGGGGGAGCTATGGCTACACCTTC
TRBJ1-1 | 13 | NA | NA | TRBV6-1 | CASRSPGGTEAFF | TGTGCCAGCAGATCCCCGGGAGGAACTGAAGCTTTCTTT
TRBJ2-7 | 12 | NA | NA | TRBV5-6 | CASSMSSYEQYF | TGTGCCAGCAGCATGAGCTCCTACGAGCAGTACTTC
TRBJ2-7 | 14 | NA | TRBD2 | TRBV6-6 | CASSYTGGRYEQYF | TGTGCCAGCAGTTACACGGGAGGAAGATACGAGCAGTACTTC
TRBJ2-7 | 15 | NA | TRBD2 | TRBV4-1 | CASSQLTSGPYEQYF | TGCGCCAGCAGCCAGTTGACTAGCGGGCCGTACGAGCAGTACTTC
TRBJ2-7 | 15 | once | TRBD2 | TRBV7-9 | CASSLPREGIYEQYF | TGTGCCAGCAGCTTACCGCGGGAGGGAATCTACGAGCAGTACTTC
TRBJ2-1 | 16 | NA | TRBD1 | TRBV7-3 | CASSADRGISYNEQFF | TGTGCCAGCAGCGCGGACAGGGGTATCTCCTACAATGAGCAGTTCTTC
TRBJ1-1 | 16 | NA | TRBD1 | TRBV7-6 | CASSSQTGTVNTEAFF | TGTGCCAGCAGCTCCCAAACCGGGACAGTGAACACTGAAGCTTTCTTT
TRBJ1-1 | 15 | once | NA | TRBV30 | CAWSARPLTGPQAFF | TGTGCCTGGAGTGCCCGCCCCTTAACTGGGCCGCAAGCTTTCTTT
TRBJ1-1 | 13 | NA | NA | TRBV19 | CASSIVEGTEAFF | TGTGCCAGTAGTATAGTAGAGGGAACTGAAGCTTTCTTT
TRBJ2-3 | 16 | NA | NA | TRBV11-2 | CASSRIQETSTDTQYF | TGTGCCAGCAGCCGGATACAGGAGACTAGCACAGATACGCAGTATTTT
TRBJ2-2 | 14 | NA | NA | TRBV19 | CATVKPTNTGELFF | TGTGCCACAGTAAAACCAACGAACACCGGGGAGCTGTTTTTT
TRBJ2-5 | 16 | once | TRBD2 | TRBV7-9 | CSSSLGPSGKQETQYF | TGTTCCAGCAGCTTAGGGCCTAGCGGCAAACAAGAGACCCAGTACTTC
TRBJ1-5 | 13 | few | NA | TRBV7-9 | CASSRDKDQPQHF | TGTGCCAGCAGCCGTGACAAAGATCAGCCCCAGCATTTT
TRBJ1-2 | 18 | NA | TRBD1 | TRBV11-2 | CASSLNTGGQGDNYGYTF | TGTGCCAGCAGCCTGAATACCGGTGGACAGGGAGACAACTATGGCTACACCTTC
TRBJ1-6 | 15 | NA | TRBD1 | TRBV4-1 | CASSQVTGVRSPLHF | TGCGCCAGCAGCCAAGTGACAGGGGTCAGATCACCCCTCCACTTT
TRBJ2-1 | 19 | NA | TRBD2 | TRBV15 | CATIRDSASGKSSYNEQFF | TGTGCCACCATCAGAGATTCAGCCAGCGGGAAAAGCTCCTACAATGAGCAGTTCTTC
TRBJ1-2 | 13 | few | NA | TRBV30 | CASREIIIYGYTF | TGTGCCTCCAGGGAAATAATTATCTATGGCTACACCTTC
TRBJ2-7 | 14 | NA | NA | TRBV10-3 | CAISEPTRGAGQYF | TGTGCCATCAGTGAGCCGACCCGGGGGGCTGGGCAGTACTTC
TRBJ2-7 | 16 | once | TRBD1 | TRBV13 | CASSLEVRTGSYEQYF | TGTGCCAGCAGCCTGGAAGTCCGGACAGGGTCTTACGAGCAGTACTTC
TRBJ1-2 | 15 | NA | NA | TRBV6-5 | CASSYGQRANYGYTF | TGTGCCAGCAGTTACGGGCAGAGAGCTAACTATGGCTACACCTTC
TRBJ1-5 | 18 | few | NA | TRBV19 | CASSSGQRSLFSNQPQHF | TGTGCCAGTAGTTCCGGACAGAGGAGCCTATTTAGCAATCAGCCCCAGCATTTT
TRBJ2-3 | 14 | NA | TRBD2 | TRBV19 | CASSMGGDTDTQYF | TGTGCCAGTAGTATGGGGGGGGACACAGATACGCAGTATTTT
TRBJ1-5 | 14 | NA | NA | TRBV6-6 | CASSSSGARQPQHF | TGTGCCAGCAGTTCTTCAGGGGCGAGGCAGCCCCAGCATTTT
TRBJ1-1 | 13 | NA | NA | TRBV9 | CASSVSQDTEAFF | TGTGCCAGCAGCGTTAGTCAGGACACTGAAGCTTTCTTT
TRBJ1-1 | 15 | NA | TRBD1 | TRBV4-1 | CASSQKDRGGTEAFF | TGCGCCAGCAGCCAAAAGGACAGGGGAGGAACTGAAGCTTTCTTT
TRBJ2-1 | 17 | NA | NA | TRBV4-1 | CASSPFRSSSSYNEQFF | TGCGCCAGCAGCCCCTTCAGATCTTCAAGCTCCTACAATGAGCAGTTCTTC
TRBJ1-6 | 14 | NA | NA | TRBV4-1 | CASSQVTENSPLHF | TGCGCCAGCAGCCAAGTAACTGAGAATTCACCCCTCCACTTT
TRBJ1-1 | 13 | NA | NA | TRBV5-1 | CATTTGQGTEAFF | TGCGCCACCACGACAGGTCAGGGGACTGAAGCTTTCTTT
TRBJ2-7 | 14 | once | TRBD1 | TRBV18 | CASSLGTGSYEQYF | TGTGCCAGCTCACTAGGGACAGGGAGCTACGAGCAGTACTTC
TRBJ1-2 | 17 | NA | TRBD1 | TRBV7-2 | CASSLVSAGQGASGYTF | TGTGCCAGCAGCTTAGTGAGCGCTGGACAGGGGGCGAGCGGCTACACCTTC
TRBJ2-7 | 12 | NA | TRBD2 | TRBV19 | CASSIGEGEQYF | TGTGCCAGTAGTATTGGGGAGGGCGAGCAGTACTTC
TRBJ2-2 | 14 | NA | NA | TRBV6-5 | CASSYVGGAGELFF | TGTGCCAGCAGTTATGTAGGGGGAGCGGGGGAGCTGTTTTTT
TRBJ1-1 | 16 | NA | TRBD1 | TRBV4-3 | CASSQSLDRTGAEAFF | TGCGCCAGCAGCCAAAGCCTGGACAGGACAGGCGCTGAAGCTTTCTTT
TRBJ1-2 | 13 | NA | NA | TRBV27 | CASSLGGGYGYTF | TGTGCCAGCAGTTTGGGGGGTGGTTATGGCTACACCTTC